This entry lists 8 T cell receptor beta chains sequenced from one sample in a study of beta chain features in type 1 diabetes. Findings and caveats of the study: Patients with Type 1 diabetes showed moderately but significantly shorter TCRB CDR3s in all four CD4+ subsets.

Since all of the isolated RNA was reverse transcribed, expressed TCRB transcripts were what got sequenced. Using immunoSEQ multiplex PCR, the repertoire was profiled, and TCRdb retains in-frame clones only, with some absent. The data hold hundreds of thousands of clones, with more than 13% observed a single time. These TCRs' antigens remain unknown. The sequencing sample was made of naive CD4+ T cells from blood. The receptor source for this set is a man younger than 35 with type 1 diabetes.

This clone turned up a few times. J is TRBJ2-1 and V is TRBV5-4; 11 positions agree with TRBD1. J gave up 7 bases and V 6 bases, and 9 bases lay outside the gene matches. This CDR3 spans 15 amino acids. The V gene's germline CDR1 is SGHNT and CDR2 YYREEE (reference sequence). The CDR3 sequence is CASTGGQGVWNEQFF. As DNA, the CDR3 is TGTGCCAGCACCGGGGGACAGGGGGTATGGAATGAGCAGTTCTTC. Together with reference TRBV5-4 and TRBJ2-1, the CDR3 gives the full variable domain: ETGVTQSPTHLIKTRGQQVTLRCSSQSGHNTVSWYQQALGQGPQFIFQYYREEENGRGNFPPRFSGLQFPNYSSELNVNALELDDSALYLCASTGGQGVWNEQFFGPGTRLTVL.

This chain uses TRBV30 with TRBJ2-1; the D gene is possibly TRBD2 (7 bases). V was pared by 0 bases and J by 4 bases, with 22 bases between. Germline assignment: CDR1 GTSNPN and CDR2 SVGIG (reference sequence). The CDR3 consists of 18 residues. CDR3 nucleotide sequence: TGTGCCTGGAGTGTAGGAGGAACGGGGGGCACCCGTTACAATGAGCAGTTCTTC. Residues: CAWSVGGTGGTRYNEQFF.

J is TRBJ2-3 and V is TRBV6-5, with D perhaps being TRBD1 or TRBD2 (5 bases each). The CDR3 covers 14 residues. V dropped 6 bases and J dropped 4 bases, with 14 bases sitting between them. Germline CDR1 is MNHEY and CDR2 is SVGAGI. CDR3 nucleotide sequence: TGTGCCAGCAGATCCGGGACCAGCTCAGATACGCAGTATTTT. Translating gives CASRSGTSSDTQYF.

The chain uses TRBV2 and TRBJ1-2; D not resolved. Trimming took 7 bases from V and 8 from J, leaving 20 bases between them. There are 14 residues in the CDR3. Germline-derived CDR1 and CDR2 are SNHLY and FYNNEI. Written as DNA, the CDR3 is TGTGCCAGCAAGGGTAAGGTCCTCTCGCCCGGCTACACCTTC. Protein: CASKGKVLSPGYTF.

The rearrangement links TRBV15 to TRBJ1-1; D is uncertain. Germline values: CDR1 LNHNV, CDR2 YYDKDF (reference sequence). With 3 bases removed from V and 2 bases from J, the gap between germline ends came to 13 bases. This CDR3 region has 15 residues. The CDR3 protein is CATSSDSGRNTEAFF. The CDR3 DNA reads TGTGCCACCAGCAGCGACTCAGGTAGAAACACTGAAGCTTTCTTT. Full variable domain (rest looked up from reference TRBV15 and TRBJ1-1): DAMVIQNPRYQVTQFGKPVTLSCSQTLNHNVMYWYQQKSSQAPKLLFHYYDKDFNNEADTPDNFQSRRPNTSFCFLDIRSPGLGDTAMYLCATSSDSGRNTEAFFGQGTRLTVV.

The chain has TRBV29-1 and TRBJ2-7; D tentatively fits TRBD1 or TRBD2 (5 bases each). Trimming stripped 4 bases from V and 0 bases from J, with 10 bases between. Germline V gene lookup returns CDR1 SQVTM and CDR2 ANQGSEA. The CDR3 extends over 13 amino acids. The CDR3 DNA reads TGCAGCGTTGCGGGACCGAACTCCTACGAGCAGTACTTC. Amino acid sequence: CSVAGPNSYEQYF.

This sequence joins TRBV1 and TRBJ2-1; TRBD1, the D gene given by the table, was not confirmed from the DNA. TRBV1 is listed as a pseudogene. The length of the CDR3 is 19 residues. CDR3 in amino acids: CTSSQDLGRRTGSYNEQFF. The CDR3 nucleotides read TGCACCAGCAGCCAAGATTTAGGGAGGAGGACAGGCTCCTACAATGAGCAGTTCTTC.

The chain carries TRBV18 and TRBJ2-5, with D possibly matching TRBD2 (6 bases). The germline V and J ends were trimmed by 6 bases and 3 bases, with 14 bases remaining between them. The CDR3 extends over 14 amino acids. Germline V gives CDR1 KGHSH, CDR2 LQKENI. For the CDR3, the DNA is TGTGCCAGCTCCCAGGGCGGGGCAGAAGAGACCCAGTACTTC. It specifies CASSQGGAEETQYF.